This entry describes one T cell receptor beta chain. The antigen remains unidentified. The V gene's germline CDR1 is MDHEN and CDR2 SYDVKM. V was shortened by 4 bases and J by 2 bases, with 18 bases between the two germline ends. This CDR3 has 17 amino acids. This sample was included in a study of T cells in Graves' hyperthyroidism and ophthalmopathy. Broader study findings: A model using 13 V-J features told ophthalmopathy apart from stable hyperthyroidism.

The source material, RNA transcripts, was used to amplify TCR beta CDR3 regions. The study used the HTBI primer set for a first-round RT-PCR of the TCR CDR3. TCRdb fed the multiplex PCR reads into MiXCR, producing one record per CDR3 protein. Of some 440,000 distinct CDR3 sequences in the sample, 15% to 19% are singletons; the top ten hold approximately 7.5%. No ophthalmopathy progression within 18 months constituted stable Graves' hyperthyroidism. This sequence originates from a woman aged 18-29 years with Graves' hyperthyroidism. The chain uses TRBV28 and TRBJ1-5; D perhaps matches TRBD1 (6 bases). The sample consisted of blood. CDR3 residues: CASSSPGWGGGNQPQHF. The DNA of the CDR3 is TGTGCCAGCAGTTCCCCCGGTTGGGGGGGCGGCAATCAGCCCCAGCATTTT.